These T cell receptor beta chains were read from a single sample in a study of shared clonotypes between healthy human individuals. Here immunoSEQ multiplex PCR was the method, and the copy in TCRdb shows in-frame clones only, minus some. The table includes over 2 million clones, approximately 94% detected once. Sequencing was carried out using naive CD8+ T cells sorted from blood. Receptor source: a young man in good health. Both conserved end residues are part of each CDR3. The D gene is left open where the match is weak.

v_call	j_call	d_call	cdr3_aa	cdr3_nt
TRBV7-9	TRBJ2-3	NA	CASSQPYGASPDTQYF	TGTGCCAGCAGCCAACCATACGGGGCAAGCCCAGATACGCAGTATTTT
TRBV7-9	TRBJ2-7	NA	CASSAPWVSRAGEQYF	TGTGCCAGCAGCGCCCCCTGGGTGAGCCGGGCTGGGGAGCAGTACTTC
TRBV7-9	TRBJ2-3	TRBD2	CASSSAGGPTDTQYF	TGTGCCAGCAGCTCAGCGGGGGGCCCCACAGATACGCAGTATTTT
TRBV11-2	TRBJ2-5	TRBD1	CASSSGTVGLYQETQYF	TGTGCCAGCAGCTCGGGGACAGTGGGGTTGTACCAAGAGACCCAGTACTTC
TRBV4-3	TRBJ2-2	NA	CASSFLPPPAGTNTGELFF	TGCGCCAGCAGCTTTCTCCCCCCCCCAGCGGGTACCAACACCGGGGAGCTGTTTTTT
TRBV9	TRBJ2-1	NA	CASSPLGGANPYNEQFF	TGTGCCAGCAGCCCACTCGGTGGAGCGAATCCCTACAATGAGCAGTTCTTC
TRBV4-1	TRBJ1-1	NA	CASSQLGRNTEAFF	TGCGCCAGCAGCCAATTAGGCAGGAACACTGAAGCTTTCTTT
TRBV4-1	TRBJ1-2	NA	CASSQDRSLYGYTF	TGCGCCAGCAGCCAAGATCGCAGCCTCTATGGCTACACCTTC
TRBV10-3	TRBJ2-3	TRBD2	CAISALAGDTDTQYF	TGTGCCATCAGTGCACTAGCGGGAGACACAGATACGCAGTATTTT
TRBV2	TRBJ1-1	NA	CASRGESHRNTEAFF	TGTGCCAGCCGGGGGGAAAGTCATCGGAACACTGAAGCTTTCTTT
TRBV7-2	TRBJ1-2	TRBD1	CASSPGTGRQHGYTF	TGTGCCAGCAGCCCGGGGACAGGTCGGCAGCATGGCTACACCTTC
TRBV7-3	TRBJ2-6	NA	CASSEVTGANVLTF	TGTGCCAGCAGCGAGGTGACTGGGGCCAACGTCCTGACTTTC
TRBV2	TRBJ2-5	NA	CASSIGQQQQETQYF	TGTGCCAGCAGCATCGGACAGCAGCAGCAAGAGACCCAGTACTTC
TRBV4-3	TRBJ2-1	TRBD2	CASSPELAGSYNEQFF	TGCGCCAGCAGCCCTGAACTAGCGGGCTCCTACAATGAGCAGTTCTTC
TRBV7-9	TRBJ2-7	NA	CASSSTPGTPHSYEQYF	TGTGCCAGCAGCTCCACCCCCGGGACACCACACTCCTACGAGCAGTACTTC
TRBV5-1	TRBJ2-7	NA	CASSLDPFSYEQYF	TGCGCCAGCAGCTTGGACCCTTTTTCCTACGAGCAGTACTTC
TRBV27	TRBJ2-1	NA	CASSLRVMAEGDEQFF	TGTGCCAGCAGTCTCAGGGTAATGGCGGAGGGCGATGAGCAGTTCTTC
TRBV27	TRBJ2-6	NA	CASSHGSSGANVLTF	TGTGCCAGCAGTCACGGGAGCTCTGGGGCCAACGTCCTGACTTTC
TRBV27	TRBJ2-1	NA	CASNTGPYNEQFF	TGTGCCAGCAACACAGGGCCCTACAATGAGCAGTTCTTC
TRBV5-4	TRBJ2-5	NA	CASSLYAGALETQYF	TGTGCCAGCAGCTTGTATGCGGGGGCGCTAGAGACCCAGTACTTC
TRBV27	TRBJ2-7	TRBD1	CASSTGASSYEQYF	TGTGCCAGCAGTACAGGGGCCAGCTCCTACGAGCAGTACTTC
TRBV5-1	TRBJ1-1	NA	CASSLIRGEDSEEAFF	TGCGCCAGCAGCTTGATTCGGGGGGAAGATTCGGAGGAAGCTTTCTTT